A single sample is the source of the 6 T cell receptor beta chains below, sequenced in a study of blood T cell repertoires in COVID-19 (dated by TCRdb to about 2020). Libraries were constructed by the immunoSEQ multiplex PCR assay. The table was pulled from immuneACCESS by TCRdb, which kept in-frame rearrangements only. Such tables lose some clones; where checked, under half of the loss comes from unresolved V genes, and the rest has no known cause. The sample yields about 50,000 clones; about 84% were counted once. Of the sample, roughly 2.1% is held by the ten largest clones. Input material: peripheral blood. Receptor source: a woman between 55 and 75 years old with acute or convalescent COVID-19.

This chain links TRBV2 with TRBJ1-1; D ambiguous. The CDR3 length is 13 residues. Germline V gene sequence: CDR1 SNHLY, CDR2 FYNNEI. Trimming removed 5 bases from V and 1 base from J, with 8 bases in between. In DNA, the CDR3 is TGTGCCAGCAGTTTCGACTGGAACACTGAAGCTTTCTTT. This codes for CASSFDWNTEAFF.

This chain links TRBV30 with TRBJ1-6, with 11 bases lining up with TRBD1. CDR3 length: 17 residues. The germline V gene encodes CDR1 GTSNPN and CDR2 SVGIG (reference sequence). With 0 bases clipped from V and 7 bases from J, the junction kept 8 bases outside the gene matches. DNA for the CDR3: TGTGCCTGGAGTGTACGTAGGACAGGGGGCCGAAATTCACCCCTCCACTTT. Translation gives CAWSVRRTGGRNSPLHF.

This clone was counted between two and nine times. This chain links TRBV30 with TRBJ1-5; TRBD1 aligns across 7 bases. After removal of 0 bases from V and 7 bases from J, the junction contained 9 bases not matched to a gene. The CDR3 is 15 amino acids. Germline V gene lookup returns CDR1 GTSNPN and CDR2 SVGIG (reference sequence). The CDR3 coding sequence is TGTGCCTGGAGTGTACAGACAGGGTCATGGCAGCCCCAGCATTTT. It encodes CAWSVQTGSWQPQHF.

The V gene is TRBV30, the J gene TRBJ2-3, with TRBD2 matching over 16 bases. CDR1 and CDR2 from the germline V gene are GTSNPN and SVGIG (reference sequence). This CDR3 spans 19 amino acids. V lost 2 bases to trimming and J lost 0 bases; unmatched junction nucleotides: 8. In DNA, the CDR3 is TGTGCCTGGAGTAAGGGACTAGCGGGAGGGTGGGGGAGCACAGATACGCAGTATTTT. Encoded protein: CAWSKGLAGGWGSTDTQYF.

The rearrangement uses TRBV2 and TRBJ1-5; D is unresolved. Germline-derived CDR1 and CDR2 are SNHLY and FYNNEI. V lost 4 bases, J lost 0 bases, and 10 bases lay in between. The CDR3 extends over 15 amino acids. For the CDR3, the DNA is TGTGCCAGCAGTGCAGAGGCGCATAGCAATCAGCCCCAGCATTTT. It codes for CASSAEAHSNQPQHF.

This chain connects TRBV5-4 to TRBJ2-4; 10 bases map to TRBD2. CDR1 and CDR2 from the germline V gene are SGHNT and YYREEE (reference sequence). V was clipped by 0 bases and J by 4 bases; unmatched bases: 1. The CDR3 has 15 residues. The CDR3 region is CASSLGSGGKNIQYF. The CDR3 region has the DNA TGTGCCAGCAGCTTGGGTAGCGGGGGGAAAAACATTCAGTACTTC.